Included here is one T cell receptor beta chain sequence, with context. The clone's antigen remains unknown. No clone much larger than this one lies a single base away; base qualities are absent. V is clipped by 0 bases and J by 2 bases, and the sequence between their germline boundaries is 11 bases long. As encoded in the germline V gene, CDR1 is SNHLY while CDR2 is FYNNEI. The CDR3, cysteine through phenylalanine, is 15 amino acids long. The entry retains the CDR3 DNA only, 45 bases that are in frame from base 1. In the prospective study, participants were about 18 to 100 years old, resided in about two dozen geographic areas of the United States, and were enrolled through a virtual design. Cohort assignment in the prospective study relied on participant-reported clinical history from a screening survey and a study questionnaire. Recovered participants in ImmuneRACE Cohort 3 were defined as having two consecutive negative NP/OP PCR tests, clearance from a healthcare professional, or resolution of symptoms. Mobile phlebotomists in the prospective study collected whole blood, serum and a nasopharyngeal or oropharyngeal swab from every participant. Additional blood draws and questionnaires over an approximately two-month period could optionally be provided by prospective study participants. Before DNA extraction, blood samples from the prospective study were shipped at room temperature or frozen.

TCRbeta CDR3 regions were amplified from genomic DNA using the immunoSEQ Assay, a bias-controlled multiplex PCR. As for the original processing: The number of nucleated cells in each sample was estimated by amplification of reference gene primers within the assay. To quantify the absolute abundance of each unique TCRbeta CDR3 rearrangement, sequence reads were collapsed and filtered. For each sample, productive Simpson clonality was calculated as the square root of Simpson's diversity index across productive rearrangements. Sourced from immuneACCESS, this table was stored by TCRdb with only in-frame sequences that have V and J called. A share of the clones is absent; for the studies checked, an unresolved V gene accounts for under half, and the remainder has no known explanation. V, J and clone size reflect that table, while D and trimming were determined from the DNA. Counted in this sample were a few hundred thousand clones; around 90% of them appeared once. The top ten constitute about 8.9% of the sample.

These data come from a study of blood T cell repertoires in COVID-19 (dated by TCRdb to between 2020 and 2021). Concerning the study at large: Collaborator samples came from the United States, Italy and Spain and covered acute and convalescent phases of COVID-19. Where available, HLA class I and class II types were obtained from metadata supplied by the sample provider rather than from assay-based typing. The prospective study material was composed of cDNA or gDNA derived from T cells, B-cell-depleted T cells, or PBMCs. Subjects who had been exposed to COVID-19, were actively infected with it, or had recovered from it provided the deeply sampled blood TCRbeta repertoires that made up the dataset. The samples were drawn from the first 160 participants of the ongoing ImmuneRACE study and from over 950 subjects provided by 6 global collaborators. Sample metadata almost always included a de-identified subject ID, COVID-19 status, age in years and sex. A freely available public database, intended as a resource for researchers studying the immune response to SARS-CoV-2, is where the repertoires were released. Study-wide conclusions, independent of this receptor: The amount of clinical and demographic metadata varied by source and participant and was provided uncurated.

Recombination linked TRBV2 to TRBJ2-7; TRBD1 is a weak D gene call, 5 bases matching. Sequencing input: PBMCs or T cells enriched from blood (not recorded which). This clonotype was sampled from a woman aged 18-29 years who had recovered from COVID-19. The CDR3 sequence is CASSEAPGKAYEQYF. The base sequence is TGTGCCAGCAGTGAAGCGCCAGGGAAGGCCTACGAGCAGTACTTC.